This T cell receptor beta chain was sequenced in a study of CD8 T cells in Susac syndrome. The study, taken as a whole, reports: It was acknowledged in the study that the number of individuals who were included in its TCR sequencing and HLA analysis was relatively small.

Germline loops: CDR1 MRHNA, CDR2 SNTAGT. The V segment lost 0 bases and the J segment 3 bases; nucleotides outside the gene matches: 3. The CDR3 covers 16 residues. Reverse transcription of 0.5 to 1 ug RNA was performed with random hexamers. Using its own MiXCR run on the immunoSEQ multiplex PCR reads, TCRdb lists one record per CDR3 protein. The table has around 100,000 distinct CDR3 sequences, roughly 96% seen once; the top ten hold more than 0.3%. In regard to this clonotype: Antigen specificity is unknown.

Sequenced input: CD8+ T cells from PBMCs. The V gene is TRBV6-4, the J gene TRBJ2-2, with TRBD1 matching 8 bases. The clonotype originates from a human donor with Susac syndrome. CDR3 bases: TGTGCCAGCAGTGACTCATCAGGGGGCGACACCGGGGAGCTGTTTTTT. Encoded protein: CASSDSSGGDTGELFF.